Reported below is one T cell receptor (beta chain). What it binds is unknown. A quantitative 5'-RACE method, one with molecular barcodes, was used to make TCR beta libraries. TCRdb fed the 5' RACE reads into MiXCR, producing one record per CDR3 protein. This table holds approximately 250,000 distinct CDR3 sequences, roughly a third found once. This sample is part of a study of CD8 T cells in ankylosing spondylitis. Study findings and constraints: A TCR beta motif of 7 or 8 highly homologous variants appeared characteristic of ankylosing spondylitis blood. The authors found the disease-linked clones to be CD8+ and relatively rare in peripheral blood. Clones tied to disease were said to be significantly enriched in matched ankylosing spondylitis synovial fluid.

V was shortened by 3 bases and J by 8 bases, with 13 bases between the two germline ends. Germline V CDR1 and CDR2: SGHVS, FNYEAQ. The CDR3 runs to 14 residues. The chain combines TRBV7-6 with TRBJ1-4, with D maybe TRBD1 (5 bases). Sequenced material: blood, either unsorted or a sorted T cell fraction (not recorded which). The clonotype was recovered from a male donor with ankylosing spondylitis or in good health (not recorded which). The CDR3 DNA reads TGTGCCAGCAGCTTTAGAGGGGAAGGCGAAAAACTGTTTTTT. It is translated as CASSFRGEGEKLFF.